These 22 T cell receptor beta chains were all obtained from the same sample, sequenced in a study of T cell responses to AZD1222 COVID-19 vaccine. Sequenced by immunoSEQ multiplex PCR; TCRdb stores in-frame clones only, minus some. The sample contains fewer than 130,000 clones, 70% to 90% of which appear only once. Source: peripheral blood, taken 28 days after the second AZD1222 dose. The receptors were gathered from an adult who received the AZD1222 COVID-19 vaccine.

This chain's CDR3 is CASSLSIAGTYEQYF. CDR3 in DNA: TGCGCCAGCAGCCTTTCTATAGCGGGGACCTACGAGCAGTACTTC. The gene calls are TRBV5-1 and TRBJ2-7; 8 nucleotides align to TRBD2. The CDR3 spans 15 residues. Germline V gene sequence: CDR1 SGHRS, CDR2 YFSETQ. Unmatched junction bases numbered 8, after V lost 4 bases and J lost 2 bases.

This chain connects TRBV27 to TRBJ1-1; D remains ambiguous. This CDR3 comprises 13 residues. Germline lookup yields CDR1 MNHEY and CDR2 SMNVEV (reference sequence). Trimming stripped 0 bases from V and 1 base from J, with 3 bases between. The chain's CDR3 is CASSLSRNTEAFF. In DNA form, the CDR3 reads TGTGCCAGCAGTTTATCACGGAACACTGAAGCTTTCTTT.

This clone was counted once. The chain joins TRBV6-6 to TRBJ1-2; a possible D gene is TRBD1 (5 bases). The CDR3 has 13 residues. CDR1 is MNHNY and CDR2 is SVGAGI in the germline V gene (reference sequence). V lost 6 bases and J 11 bases, leaving 19 bases between the germline ends. CDR3 sequence: CASRETASEGYTF. The DNA of the CDR3 is TGTGCCAGCAGGGAGACAGCATCAGAGGGGTACACCTTC.

The chain couples TRBV2 to TRBJ1-4; no clear D gene. The CDR3 extends over 20 amino acids. Trimming pared 0 bases from V and 0 bases from J, leaving 20 bases between. Germline CDR1 and CDR2: SNHLY and FYNNEI. This CDR3 reads CASSEALTYLAPATNEKLFF. CDR3 bases: TGTGCCAGCAGTGAAGCGCTCACATATTTAGCTCCGGCAACTAATGAAAAACTGTTTTTT.

This clone was found once. The CDR3 protein is CASSLGRGRGYTF. CDR3 nucleotide sequence: TGTGCCAGCAGCTTGGGGAGGGGTCGTGGCTACACCTTC. The gene calls are TRBV5-6 and TRBJ1-2; D is perhaps TRBD1 (5 bases). The CDR3 is 13 residues long. In germline, CDR1 is SGHDT, CDR2 YYEEEE. Deletions cut 0 bases from V and 7 bases from J, with 10 bases between.

J is TRBJ2-3 and V is TRBV27; D is unresolved. The germline V and J ends were trimmed by 4 bases and 1 base, with 12 bases remaining between them. The CDR3 covers 15 residues. From germline, CDR1 is MNHEY and CDR2 SMNVEV (reference sequence). Written as DNA, the CDR3 is TGTGCCAGCAGTTCCTGGGGAACGGGCACAGATACGCAGTATTTT. It codes for CASSSWGTGTDTQYF.

Written as DNA, the CDR3 is TGCGCCAGCAGCCAACTACAAGGGATCCTATTTTCACCCCTCCACTTT. As protein: CASSQLQGILFSPLHF. V is TRBV4-1 and J is TRBJ1-6; D unclear. This CDR3 has 16 amino acids. From germline, CDR1 is MGHRA and CDR2 YSYEKL. Trimming took off 2 bases at V and 9 bases at J, with 17 bases between the two ends.

The V gene is TRBV5-1, the J gene TRBJ2-5, with 8 bases fitting TRBD1. The CDR3 totals 14 residues. The J segment lost 6 bases and the V segment lost 0 bases, leaving 4 bases of the junction unmatched. Germline values: CDR1 SGHRS, CDR2 YFSETQ. The CDR3: CASSLGGQDKTQYF. The CDR3 nucleotides read TGCGCCAGCAGCTTGGGGGGACAGGATAAGACCCAGTACTTC.

The V and J genes are TRBV12-3 or TRBV12-4 and TRBJ2-5; 8 bases fit TRBD2. Losses at the gene ends were 6 bases for V and 7 bases for J; bases not matched to a gene: 7. This CDR3 is 13 amino acids long. In DNA, the CDR3 is TGTGCCAGCAGACAGACTAGCGTGGGGACCCAGTACTTC. It encodes CASRQTSVGTQYF.

The rearrangement joins TRBV6-4 to TRBJ2-3; 10 bases are a match to TRBD1. The CDR3 has 15 amino acids. Trimming at V came to 3 bases and at J to 6 bases, leaving 6 bases not matched to a gene. Germline CDR1 is MRHNA and CDR2 is SNTAGT. CDR3 residues: CASSDFGTGVDTQYF. The CDR3 DNA follows: TGTGCCAGCAGTGATTTCGGGACAGGGGTTGATACGCAGTATTTT.

This chain joins TRBV7-8 and TRBJ1-2; D unclear. Germline loops: CDR1 SGHVS, CDR2 FQNEAQ. CDR3 length: 13 residues. V lost 4 bases to trimming and J lost 4 bases, with 10 bases between them. The CDR3 reads CASSSSEVYGYTF. In DNA form, the CDR3 reads TGTGCCAGCAGCTCTAGTGAAGTCTATGGCTACACCTTC. The full variable domain, completed using reference TRBV7-8 and TRBJ1-2, is GAGVSQSPRYKVAKRGQDVALRCDPISGHVSLFWYQQALGQGPEFLTYFQNEAQLDKSGLPSDRFFAERPEGSVSTLKIQRTQQEDSAVYLCASSSSEVYGYTFGSGTRLTVV.

The chain carries TRBV5-5 and TRBJ2-2, with D possibly being TRBD2 (6 bases). The CDR3 has 14 residues. Germline CDR1 is SGHKS and CDR2 is YYEKEE (reference sequence). V was shortened by 4 bases and J by 3 bases, with 10 bases between the two germline ends. CDR3 bases: TGTGCCAGCAGCCGGGACTCTTACACCGGGGAGCTGTTTTTT. Residues: CASSRDSYTGELFF.

This clone appeared once. This rearrangement joins TRBV27 to TRBJ1-5, with unresolved D. The germline CDR1 and CDR2 sequences are MNHEY and SMNVEV (reference sequence). CDR3 length: 15 residues. V dropped 5 bases and J dropped 7 bases, with 18 bases sitting between them. CDR3 loop: CASSLIPVGMQPQHF. In DNA, the CDR3 is TGTGCCAGCAGTCTTATCCCGGTGGGAATGCAGCCCCAGCATTTT.

This chain's CDR3 is CASSHSRGSRDTQYF. The CDR3 DNA sequence: TGTGCCAGCAGCCACTCGAGGGGGAGTAGGGATACGCAGTATTTT. This chain uses TRBV13 with TRBJ2-3, with D maybe TRBD1 (6 bases). The CDR3 extends over 15 amino acids. Germline loops: CDR1 PRHDT, CDR2 FYEKMQ (reference sequence). Trimming left V 5 bases short and J 6 bases short, with 18 bases between.

This clone is a singleton in its sample. CDR3 coding DNA: TGTGCCAGCTCTGGGGGAATGGTCACTGAAGCTTTCTTT. Protein: CASSGGMVTEAFF. The chain employs TRBV18 and TRBJ1-1; D may be TRBD1 (5 bases). The CDR3 totals 13 residues. In germline, CDR1 is KGHSH, CDR2 LQKENI. V lost 6 bases and J 4 bases, leaving 12 bases between the germline ends.

This chain connects TRBV6-5 to TRBJ1-2; 7 bases match TRBD1. V dropped 3 bases and J dropped 4; count of bases not matched to a gene: 11. This CDR3 comprises 16 residues. CDR1 MNHEY and CDR2 SVGAGI come from the germline V gene. In DNA, the CDR3 is TGTGCCAGCAGTTATCGGGTTGTAGGGGGCACCTATGGCTACACCTTC. This gives the protein CASSYRVVGGTYGYTF.

The chain is built from TRBV30 and TRBJ1-6, with D perhaps matching TRBD1 (5 bases). CDR1 is GTSNPN and CDR2 is SVGIG in the germline V gene (reference sequence). The V end lost 0 bases, the J end lost 5 bases, and 5 bases lay between the germline ends. CDR3 length: 13 amino acids. The CDR3 sequence is CAWSVQDNSPLHF. In nucleotides, the CDR3 is TGTGCCTGGAGTGTACAGGATAATTCACCCCTCCACTTT. The variable domain in full, with the rest retrieved from reference TRBV30 and TRBJ1-6, is SQTIHQWPATLVQPVGSPLSLECTVEGTSNPNLYWYRQAAGRGLQLLFYSVGIGQISSEVPQNLSASRPQDRQFILSSKKLLLSDSGFYLCAWSVQDNSPLHFGNGTRLTVT.

This chain uses TRBV15 with TRBJ1-5; no definite D call. CDR1 and CDR2 from the germline V gene are LNHNV and YYDKDF (reference sequence). This CDR3 has 14 amino acids. Trimming removed 0 bases from V and 6 bases from J, with 9 bases in between. CDR3 loop: CATSRDQASQPQHF. DNA for the CDR3: TGTGCCACCAGCAGAGATCAGGCCAGTCAGCCCCAGCATTTT.

The chain recombines TRBV23-1 with TRBJ1-1, with 10 bases aligning to TRBD1. TRBV23-1 is recorded as an ORF, its role being uncertain. V lost 4 bases to trimming and J lost 4 bases; unmatched junction nucleotides: 9. CDR3 length equals 16 residues. The CDR3 DNA is TGCGCCAGCAGTCCACCGGGACAGGGGTTCGGCACTGAAGCTTTCTTT. This translates into CASSPPGQGFGTEAFF.

V is TRBV2 and J is TRBJ1-5; D remains ambiguous. The germline V gene encodes CDR1 SNHLY and CDR2 FYNNEI. V was clipped by 2 bases and J by 4 bases, with 12 bases between them. The length of the CDR3 is 15 residues. The chain's CDR3 is CASSETRTGNQPQHF. The DNA of the CDR3 is TGTGCCAGCAGTGAAACCCGGACGGGGAATCAGCCCCAGCATTTT.

Only a few counts were recorded for this clone. This chain connects TRBV2 to TRBJ1-5; 8 bases fit TRBD1. CDR3 length: 14 residues. Trimming took 9 bases from V and 4 from J; bases not matched to a gene: 8. Per germline, CDR1 SNHLY and CDR2 FYNNEI. In DNA, the CDR3 is TGTGCCAGTCAATGGACAGGGCCTAATCAGCCCCAGCATTTT. This gives the protein CASQWTGPNQPQHF.

The chain uses TRBV25-1 and TRBJ1-4; D is unresolved. The CDR3 is 13 residues long. Trimming pared 8 bases from V and 6 bases from J, leaving 13 bases between. Germline V CDR1 and CDR2: MGHDK, SYGVNS. This CDR3 is CASRRGNDEKLFF. As DNA, the CDR3 is TGTGCCAGCCGGCGGGGAAATGATGAAAAACTGTTTTTT.